These 21 T cell receptor beta chains came from one sample sequenced in a study of T cells in Graves' hyperthyroidism and ophthalmopathy. Amplified regions were TCR beta CDR3 sequences from RNA transcripts. TCR CDR3 underwent first-round RT-PCR with the HTBI primer set. TCRdb re-derived calls from the multiplex PCR reads in MiXCR, one entry per CDR3 protein. The table shows around 280,000 distinct CDR3 sequences, with approximately 14% occurring only once. Sequenced material: blood. The receptors were sampled from a woman aged 40 to 50 with Graves' hyperthyroidism.

Of note for this clonotype: Being one base from a much bigger clone, this may be a read error. The chain employs TRBV20-1 and TRBJ2-1, with 13 bases identical to TRBD2. Germline assignment: CDR1 DFQATT and CDR2 SNEGSKA (reference sequence). The CDR3 contains 15 residues. CDR3 amino acids: CSALGLAGTNNEQLF. The DNA for the CDR3 is TGCAGTGCCCTGGGACTAGCGGGGACCAACAATGAGCAGCTCTTC.

This clonotype occurred many times. The CDR3 protein is CASSSGRSSYNEQFF. In DNA form, the CDR3 reads TGTGCCAGCTCAAGCGGGAGGAGCTCCTACAATGAGCAGTTCTTC. V gene TRBV2 combines with J gene TRBJ2-1, with 9 positions matching TRBD2. V gave up 8 bases and J gave up 0 bases; unmatched junction bases: 5. Germline V gene data show CDR1 as SNHLY and CDR2 as FYNNEI. CDR3 size: 15 residues.

This clonotype occurred many times. This rearrangement joins TRBV27 to TRBJ1-2; TRBD1 matches 7 bases. The germline V gene has CDR1 MNHEY and CDR2 SMNVEV (reference sequence). Trimming cost V 5 bases and J 3 bases; bases outside gene matches: 9. The CDR3 is 15 amino acids. The CDR3 is CASSPRTGAYYGYTF. The DNA of the CDR3 is TGTGCCAGCAGTCCTCGAACAGGGGCATACTATGGCTACACCTTC.

This clonotype occurred many times. The chain links TRBV2 to TRBJ2-3; D is unclear. The CDR3 runs to 16 residues. V shed 1 base and J shed 0 bases, with 11 bases lying between them. The germline gives CDR1 SNHLY, CDR2 FYNNEI. CDR3 loop: CASSEEVAASTDTQYF. CDR3 bases: TGTGCCAGCAGTGAAGAGGTAGCAGCTAGCACAGATACGCAGTATTTT.

This clonotype was recorded many times. DNA of the CDR3: TGCAGTGCTAGTATACATAGCGGGAGCTATGAGCAGTTCTTC. Translation: CSASIHSGSYEQFF. V usage is TRBV20-1 and J usage is TRBJ2-1; 9 positions match TRBD2. The trim removed 3 bases at V and 8 bases at J, leaving 8 bases unmatched. Per germline, CDR1 DFQATT and CDR2 SNEGSKA (reference sequence). The length of the CDR3 is 14 residues.

The chain couples TRBV10-3 to TRBJ1-3; D unclear. V was cut by 0 bases and J by 0 bases, with 3 bases left in between. Germline values: CDR1 ENHRY, CDR2 SYGVKD. The CDR3 has 14 residues. CDR3 in DNA: TGTGCCATCAGTGAGTCAGACTCTGGAAACACCATATATTTT. Translating gives CAISESDSGNTIYF.

The chain combines TRBV5-1 with TRBJ1-3; D is unresolved. The CDR3 has 14 residues. Germline CDR1 reads SGHRS; CDR2 reads YFSETQ. V was trimmed by 0 bases and J by 0 bases, leaving 4 bases between them. The CDR3 spells CASSLDPSGNTIYF. For the CDR3, the DNA is TGCGCCAGCAGCTTGGACCCCTCTGGAAACACCATATATTTT.

This clonotype has only a few counts. The chain couples TRBV19 to TRBJ2-7; D may be TRBD1 (5 bases). Trimming stripped 3 bases from V and 3 bases from J, with 12 bases between. In germline, CDR1 is LNHDA, CDR2 SQIVND (reference sequence). The CDR3 extends over 14 amino acids. In DNA form, the CDR3 reads TGTGCCAGTAGTATTTCGGCAGGGAACTACGAGCAGTACTTC. Amino acids: CASSISAGNYEQYF.

This clonotype was detected ten times or more. The chain uses TRBV30 and TRBJ1-2, with unresolved D. Trimming took off 2 bases at V and 2 bases at J, with 12 bases between the two ends. The CDR3 consists of 14 residues. Per germline, CDR1 GTSNPN and CDR2 SVGIG (reference sequence). CDR3: CAWSPTTLNYGYTF. The CDR3 nucleotides read TGTGCCTGGAGTCCGACTACGCTCAACTATGGCTACACCTTC.

The chain has TRBV12-3 or TRBV12-4 and TRBJ2-1; a weak D match, TRBD2 (6 bases). CDR3 size: 15 residues. Trimming removed 3 bases at V and 2 bases at J, with 11 bases between. The CDR3 sequence is CASSFGDCTYNEQFF. The CDR3 coding sequence is TGTGCCAGCAGTTTCGGGGACTGCACCTACAATGAGCAGTTCTTC.

The sample holds many counts of this clonotype. The V and J genes are TRBV27 and TRBJ2-1, with D perhaps TRBD1 (5 bases). V was shortened by 5 bases and J by 5 bases, with 16 bases between the two germline ends. The germline CDR1 and CDR2 sequences are MNHEY and SMNVEV (reference sequence). The CDR3 is 15 amino acids. The CDR3 region has the DNA TGTGCCAGCAGTCCAGTAGGGGTAAGGGACAATGAGCAGTTCTTC. Translated, it gives CASSPVGVRDNEQFF.

This clonotype was seen ten or more times. The chain employs TRBV2 and TRBJ2-7; D is ambiguous. Germline V gene data show CDR1 as SNHLY and CDR2 as FYNNEI. V was trimmed by 4 bases and J by 3 bases, leaving 13 bases between them. The CDR3 extends over 14 amino acids. The CDR3 sequence: CASSAGVVSYEQYF. The CDR3 nucleotides are TGTGCCAGCAGTGCCGGAGTGGTAAGCTACGAGCAGTACTTC. Full variable domain (missing parts from reference TRBV2 and TRBJ2-7): EPEVTQTPSHQVTQMGQEVILRCVPISNHLYFYWYRQILGQKVEFLVSFYNNEISEKSEIFDDQFSVERPDGSNFTLKIRSTKLEDSAMYFCASSAGVVSYEQYFGPGTRLTVT.

This clonotype was seen ten or more times. This sequence joins TRBV5-5 and TRBJ1-1; D is uncertain. Deletions cut 6 bases from V and 8 bases from J, with 26 bases between. This CDR3 has 16 residues. Germline CDR1 reads SGHKS; CDR2 reads YYEKEE (reference sequence). The CDR3 loop is CASNQRGGGPLMEAFF. DNA for the CDR3: TGTGCCAGCAACCAACGTGGCGGAGGACCGCTTATGGAAGCTTTCTTT.

Only a few counts were recorded for this clonotype. V is TRBV5-8 and J is TRBJ1-6, with D perhaps matching TRBD1 (6 bases). The germline CDR1 and CDR2 sequences are SGHTS and YDEGEE. Trimming stripped 4 bases from V and 14 bases from J, with 16 bases between. This CDR3 is built from 13 residues. CDR3 sequence reads: CASSLQGSESLHF. CDR3 nucleotide sequence: TGTGCCAGCAGCCTACAGGGCAGCGAATCCCTCCACTTT.

At least ten counts were recorded for this clonotype. V and J are TRBV20-1 and TRBJ1-2; 8 nucleotides line up with TRBD1. Losses at the gene ends were 3 bases for V and 2 bases for J; bases not matched to a gene: 2. There are 13 residues in the CDR3. Germline assignment: CDR1 DFQATT and CDR2 SNEGSKA (reference sequence). The CDR3 bases are TGCAGTGCTAGTGGGACAGGCAACTATGGCTACACCTTC. Translating it yields CSASGTGNYGYTF.

This clonotype was seen repeatedly, ten times or more. CDR3 nucleotides: TGTGCCAGCATAGGGGGGGGCGGTGAAGCTTTCTTT. Translating gives CASIGGGGEAFF. V usage is TRBV11-2 and J usage is TRBJ1-1, with TRBD1 as a possible D gene (6 bases). CDR1 is SGHAT, CDR2 FQNNGV, per germline. V lost 7 bases to trimming and J lost 7 bases, with 13 bases between them. CDR3 length equals 12 residues.

This clonotype was seen at least ten times. The genes are TRBV11-2 and TRBJ2-7; D is possibly TRBD1 (6 bases). Germline assignment: CDR1 SGHAT and CDR2 FQNNGV. The V gene lost 6 bases and the J gene lost 4 bases, with 16 bases spanning the gap. The CDR3 is made up of 14 amino acids. The DNA of the CDR3 is TGTGCCAGCAGTTCTGACAGGCTGACGTACGAGCAGTACTTC. Protein: CASSSDRLTYEQYF.

This clonotype was observed at least ten times. The chain joins TRBV4-2 to TRBJ1-2; D might be TRBD1 (5 bases). Germline V gene data show CDR1 as LGHNA and CDR2 as YNFKEQ. There are 15 residues in the CDR3. Trimming took off 0 bases at V and 4 bases at J, with 12 bases between the two ends. The CDR3 sequence is CASSQDGGGSYGYTF. CDR3 bases: TGTGCCAGCAGCCAAGATGGGGGAGGAAGCTATGGCTACACCTTC.

The chain carries TRBV7-9 and TRBJ1-1; D gene uncertain. Germline V gene data show CDR1 as SEHNR and CDR2 as FQNEAQ (reference sequence). The CDR3 runs to 14 residues. V lost 4 bases, J lost 7 bases, and 16 bases lay in between. CDR3 protein: CASSSRHPHDEAFF. In DNA form, the CDR3 reads TGTGCCAGCAGCTCCCGACATCCCCACGATGAAGCTTTCTTT.

This clonotype has at least ten counts. This chain links TRBV5-6 with TRBJ2-7, with 9 bases that match TRBD1. V lost 5 bases, J lost 6 bases, and 3 bases stayed unmatched. The CDR3 covers 12 residues. From germline, CDR1 is SGHDT and CDR2 YYEEEE. The CDR3 region is CASRDRGGEQYF. The CDR3 coding sequence is TGTGCCAGCAGGGACAGGGGAGGCGAGCAGTACTTC.

The J gene is TRBJ1-2, the V gene TRBV29-1, with a tentative D call TRBD1 (6 bases). The CDR3 consists of 15 residues. Trimming took off 4 bases at V and 2 bases at J, with 17 bases between the two ends. Germline V gene sequence: CDR1 SQVTM, CDR2 ANQGSEA. CDR3 DNA: TGCAGCGTTGTCCGATCAGGGGTAGGAAACTATGGCTACACCTTC. It codes for CSVVRSGVGNYGYTF.